The source of this T cell receptor delta chain is a study of γδ T cells in repeated Plasmodium falciparum infection. Flow sorting of PBMC yielded separate Vgamma9/Vdelta2+ and Vdelta2-negative gammadelta T cell populations for bulk repertoire analysis. There are a few counts of this clone. As yet, its antigen is unknown. TCRdb's protein for this DNA is that of a much larger clone and differs from the translation at residue 20, likely a read error; the protein shown is the DNA translation. Study-level points and caveats: Repeated controlled infections reportedly drove waves of new clonotype selection in Vdelta2-negative, mostly Vdelta1+, gammadelta repertoires. Donors in Mali lived in a small rural village, largely one ethnic group. Vdelta2-negative gammadelta repertoires appeared less diverse and less shared in Malian than Australian children.

CDR1 TSWWSYY and CDR2 QGS come from the germline V gene. The CDR3 runs 24 residues. Each sorted gammadelta sample had TRG and TRD chains sequenced. TCRdb fed the multiplex PCR reads to CATT. The profile shows some 50,000 delta-chain clones, 1.6% of them singletons. This TCR was sampled from a pool of human donors (malaria-infected and uninfected, not separated). What was sequenced was gamma-delta T cells from blood. The rearrangement joins TRDV1 to TRDJ1; 7 nucleotides align to TRDD3. The J gene, not given by TCRdb, was assigned here from a germline match of the nucleotide sequence. CDR3 DNA sequence: TGTGCTCTTGGGGAAAAAGGAGTCGTCTTACTCGACAGGGGGGGGATTCAGTACACCGGTAAACTCATCTTT. Protein sequence: CALGEKGVVLLDRGGIQYTGKLIF.